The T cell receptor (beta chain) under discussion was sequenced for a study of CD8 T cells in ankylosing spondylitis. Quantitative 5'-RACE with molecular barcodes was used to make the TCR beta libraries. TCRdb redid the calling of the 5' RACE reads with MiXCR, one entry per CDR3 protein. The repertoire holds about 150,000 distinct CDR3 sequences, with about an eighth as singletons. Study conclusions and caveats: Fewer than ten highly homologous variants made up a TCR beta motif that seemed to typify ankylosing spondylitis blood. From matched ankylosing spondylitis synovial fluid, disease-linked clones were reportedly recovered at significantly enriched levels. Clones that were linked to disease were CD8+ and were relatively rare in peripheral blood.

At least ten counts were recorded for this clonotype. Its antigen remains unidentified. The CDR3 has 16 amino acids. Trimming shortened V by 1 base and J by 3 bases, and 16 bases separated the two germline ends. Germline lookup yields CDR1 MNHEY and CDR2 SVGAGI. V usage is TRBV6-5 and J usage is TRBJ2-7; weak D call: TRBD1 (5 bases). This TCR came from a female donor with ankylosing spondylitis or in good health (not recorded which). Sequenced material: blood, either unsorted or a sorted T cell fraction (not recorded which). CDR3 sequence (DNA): TGTGCCAGCAGTTACTATGCAGGGTCGAGATGCTACGAGCAGTACTTC. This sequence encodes CASSYYAGSRCYEQYF.